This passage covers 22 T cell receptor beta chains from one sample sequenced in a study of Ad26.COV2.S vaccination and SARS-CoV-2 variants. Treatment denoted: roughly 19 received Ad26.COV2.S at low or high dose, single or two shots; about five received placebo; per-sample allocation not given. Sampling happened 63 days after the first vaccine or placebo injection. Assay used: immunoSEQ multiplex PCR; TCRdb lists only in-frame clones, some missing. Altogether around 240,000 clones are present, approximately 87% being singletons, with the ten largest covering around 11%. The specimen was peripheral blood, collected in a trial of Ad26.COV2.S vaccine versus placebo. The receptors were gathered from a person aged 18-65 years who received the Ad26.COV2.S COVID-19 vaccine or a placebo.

In DNA form, the CDR3 reads TGTGCCAGCAGCGTGGGAGGCTCGCCCTCCTACGAGCAGTACTTC. Translated, it gives CASSVGGSPSYEQYF. The rearrangement links TRBV11-2 to TRBJ2-7; a possible D gene is TRBD2 (6 bases). Germline CDR1 and CDR2: SGHAT and FQNNGV. This CDR3 has 15 residues. Between the trimmed V and J ends, which lost 5 bases and 0 bases, there was a span of 14 bases.

The DNA for the CDR3 is TGTGCCACCAGCAGAGTAGGGAGAGGAGTAGAGACCCAGTACTTC. It codes for CATSRVGRGVETQYF. The chain recombines TRBV15 with TRBJ2-5, with a possible D match to TRBD2 (5 bases). The V end was cut by 1 base, the J end by 4 bases, with 13 bases between. Germline lookup yields CDR1 LNHNV and CDR2 YYDKDF (reference sequence). This CDR3 is 15 amino acids long.

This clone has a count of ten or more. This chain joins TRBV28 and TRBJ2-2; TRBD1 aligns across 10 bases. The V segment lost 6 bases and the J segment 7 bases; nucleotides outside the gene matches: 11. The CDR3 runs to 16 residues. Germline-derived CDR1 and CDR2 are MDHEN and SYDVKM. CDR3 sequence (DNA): TGTGCCAGCAGAACCCGGGACAGGGGTAGGATCGGGGAGCTGTTTTTT. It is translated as CASRTRDRGRIGELFF.

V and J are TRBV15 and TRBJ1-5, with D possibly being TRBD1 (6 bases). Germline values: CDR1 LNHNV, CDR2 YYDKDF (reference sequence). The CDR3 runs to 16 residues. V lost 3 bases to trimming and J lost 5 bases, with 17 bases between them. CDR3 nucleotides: TGTGCCACCAGCAGGGGACGGGGGGCTCGAGATCAGCCCCAGCATTTT. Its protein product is CATSRGRGARDQPQHF.

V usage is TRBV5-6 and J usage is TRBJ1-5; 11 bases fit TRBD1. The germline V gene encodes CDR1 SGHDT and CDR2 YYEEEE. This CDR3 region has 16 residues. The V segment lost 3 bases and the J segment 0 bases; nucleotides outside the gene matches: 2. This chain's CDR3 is CASSSGTGGSNQPQHF. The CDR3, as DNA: TGTGCCAGCAGCTCAGGGACAGGGGGTAGCAATCAGCCCCAGCATTTT. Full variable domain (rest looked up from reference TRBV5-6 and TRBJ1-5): DAGVTQSPTHLIKTRGQQVTLRCSPKSGHDTVSWYQQALGQGPQFIFQYYEEEERQRGNFPDRFSGHQFPNYSSELNVNALLLGDSALYLCASSSGTGGSNQPQHFGDGTRLSIL.

In DNA, the CDR3 is TGCGCCAGCAGCTTTGGTAGCGGGGGGTTCTCCTACGAGCAGTACTTC. Its protein is CASSFGSGGFSYEQYF. The chain couples TRBV5-1 to TRBJ2-7; 10 bases match TRBD2. The CDR3 extends over 16 amino acids. Germline V gene data show CDR1 as SGHRS and CDR2 as YFSETQ. V lost 2 bases to trimming and J lost 0 bases; unmatched junction nucleotides: 5. The full variable domain, its missing parts supplied by reference TRBV5-1 and TRBJ2-7, is KAGVTQTPRYLIKTRGQQVTLSCSPISGHRSVSWYQQTPGQGLQFLFEYFSETQRNKGNFPGRFSGRQFSNSRSEMNVSTLELGDSALYLCASSFGSGGFSYEQYFGPGTRLTVT.

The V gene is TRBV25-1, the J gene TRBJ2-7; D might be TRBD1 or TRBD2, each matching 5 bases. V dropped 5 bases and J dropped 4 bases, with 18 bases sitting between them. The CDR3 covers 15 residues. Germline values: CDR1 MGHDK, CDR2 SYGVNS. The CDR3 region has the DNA TGTGCCAGCAGTTCTTGGGGACCCACCGGTTACGAGCAGTACTTC. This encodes CASSSWGPTGYEQYF.

Here the CDR3 DNA reads TGCAGCGGACAGGGGGGGGCAGATACGCAGTATTTT. Amino acids: CSGQGGADTQYF. The V and J genes are TRBV29-1 and TRBJ2-3; 9 bases agree with TRBD1. This CDR3 is built from 12 residues. With V trimmed by 7 bases and J by 4 bases, 3 bases remained unmatched. CDR1 and CDR2 from the germline V gene are SQVTM and ANQGSEA.

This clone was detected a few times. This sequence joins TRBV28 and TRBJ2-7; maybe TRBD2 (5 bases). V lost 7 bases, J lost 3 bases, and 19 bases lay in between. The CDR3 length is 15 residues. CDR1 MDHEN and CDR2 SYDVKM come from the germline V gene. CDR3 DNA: TGTGCCAGCACCACCACCGCCCGGGGTCTCTACGAGCAGTACTTC. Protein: CASTTTARGLYEQYF.

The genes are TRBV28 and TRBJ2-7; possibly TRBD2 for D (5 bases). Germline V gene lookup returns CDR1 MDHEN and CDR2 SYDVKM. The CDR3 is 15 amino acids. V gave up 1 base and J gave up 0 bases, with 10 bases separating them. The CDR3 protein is CASSLFRGSSYEQYF. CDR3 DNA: TGTGCCAGCAGTTTATTCCGGGGTAGCTCCTACGAGCAGTACTTC.

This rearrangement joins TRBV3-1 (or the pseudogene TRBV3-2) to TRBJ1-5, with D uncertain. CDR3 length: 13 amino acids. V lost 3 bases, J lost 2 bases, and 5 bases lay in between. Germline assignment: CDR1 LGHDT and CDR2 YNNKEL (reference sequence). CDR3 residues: CASSQFGNQPQHF. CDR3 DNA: TGTGCCAGCAGCCAGTTCGGCAATCAGCCCCAGCATTTT.

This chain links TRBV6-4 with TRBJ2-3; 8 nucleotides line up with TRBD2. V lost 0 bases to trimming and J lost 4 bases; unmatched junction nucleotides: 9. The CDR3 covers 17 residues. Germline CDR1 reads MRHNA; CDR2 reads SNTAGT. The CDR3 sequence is CASSDSGGGIVADTQYF. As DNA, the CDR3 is TGTGCCAGCAGTGACTCGGGCGGGGGGATCGTAGCAGATACGCAGTATTTT.

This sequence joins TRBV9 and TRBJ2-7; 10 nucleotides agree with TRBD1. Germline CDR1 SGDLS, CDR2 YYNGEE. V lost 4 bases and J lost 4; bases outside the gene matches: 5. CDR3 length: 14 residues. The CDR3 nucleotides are TGTGCCAGCAGCCGACAGGGGGCTCAATACGAGCAGTACTTC. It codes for CASSRQGAQYEQYF.

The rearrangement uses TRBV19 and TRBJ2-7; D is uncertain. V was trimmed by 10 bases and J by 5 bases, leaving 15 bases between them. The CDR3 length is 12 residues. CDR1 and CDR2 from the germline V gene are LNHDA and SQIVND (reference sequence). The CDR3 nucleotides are TGTGCCAAGGTGGCAGGACCTCACGAGCAGTACTTC. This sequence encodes CAKVAGPHEQYF.

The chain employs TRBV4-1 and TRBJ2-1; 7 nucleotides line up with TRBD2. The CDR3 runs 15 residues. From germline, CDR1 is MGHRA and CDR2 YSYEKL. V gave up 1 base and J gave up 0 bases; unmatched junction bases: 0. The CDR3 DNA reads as TGCGCCAGCAGCCAAGGGACTAGCTCCTACAATGAGCAGTTCTTC. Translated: CASSQGTSSYNEQFF.

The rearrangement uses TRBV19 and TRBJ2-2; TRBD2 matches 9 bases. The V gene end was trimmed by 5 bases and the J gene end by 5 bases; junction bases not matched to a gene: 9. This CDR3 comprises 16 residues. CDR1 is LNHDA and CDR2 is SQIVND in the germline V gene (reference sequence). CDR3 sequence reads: CASSAGGRFGTGELFF. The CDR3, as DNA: TGTGCCAGTAGTGCGGGGGGGAGATTTGGGACCGGGGAGCTGTTTTTT.

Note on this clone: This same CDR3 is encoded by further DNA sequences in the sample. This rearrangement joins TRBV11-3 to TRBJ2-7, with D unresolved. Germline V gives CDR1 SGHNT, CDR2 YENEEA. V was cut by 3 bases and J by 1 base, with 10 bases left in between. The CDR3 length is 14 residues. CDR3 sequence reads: CASSLGRDSYEQYF. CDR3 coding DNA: TGTGCCAGCAGCTTGGGAAGGGATTCCTACGAGCAGTACTTC. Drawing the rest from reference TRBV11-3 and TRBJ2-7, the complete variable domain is EAGVVQSPRYKIIEKKQPVAFWCNPISGHNTLYWYLQNLGQGPELLIRYENEEAVDDSQLPKDRFSAERLKGVDSTLKIQPAELGDSAVYLCASSLGRDSYEQYFGPGTRLTVT.

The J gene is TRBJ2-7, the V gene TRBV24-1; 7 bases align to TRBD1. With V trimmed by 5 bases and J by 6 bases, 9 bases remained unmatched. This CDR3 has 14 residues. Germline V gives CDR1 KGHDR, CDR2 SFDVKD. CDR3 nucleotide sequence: TGTGCCACCAGTGTGACAGGGTCGCAGGGCGAGCAGTACTTC. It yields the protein CATSVTGSQGEQYF.

This CDR3 is CASSSETGLNTEAFF. For the CDR3, the DNA is TGCGCCAGCAGCTCGGAGACAGGGCTGAACACTGAAGCTTTCTTT. The chain uses TRBV5-1 and TRBJ1-1; 7 nucleotides match TRBD1. Germline V lookup: CDR1 SGHRS, CDR2 YFSETQ. The V segment lost 3 bases and the J segment 0 bases; nucleotides outside the gene matches: 5. CDR3 size: 15 residues.

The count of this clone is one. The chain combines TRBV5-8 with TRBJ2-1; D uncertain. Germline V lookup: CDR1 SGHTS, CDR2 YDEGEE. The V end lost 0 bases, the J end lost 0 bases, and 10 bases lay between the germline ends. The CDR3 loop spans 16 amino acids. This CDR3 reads CASSLGTVSSYNEQFF. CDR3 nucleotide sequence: TGTGCCAGCAGCTTGGGGACGGTGAGCTCCTACAATGAGCAGTTCTTC.

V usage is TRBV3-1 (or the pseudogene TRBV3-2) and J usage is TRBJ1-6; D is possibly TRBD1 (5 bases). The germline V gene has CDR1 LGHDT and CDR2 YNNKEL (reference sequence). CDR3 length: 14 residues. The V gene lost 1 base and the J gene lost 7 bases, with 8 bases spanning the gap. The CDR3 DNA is TGTGCCAGCAGCCAAGTCGAGGGGAATTCACCCCTCCACTTT. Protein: CASSQVEGNSPLHF.

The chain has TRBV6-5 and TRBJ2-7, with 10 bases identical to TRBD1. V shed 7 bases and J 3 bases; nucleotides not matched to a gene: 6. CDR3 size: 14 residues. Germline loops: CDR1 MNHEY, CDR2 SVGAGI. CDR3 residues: CASKPGQGLYEQYF. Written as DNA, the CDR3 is TGTGCCAGCAAACCGGGACAGGGGCTCTACGAGCAGTACTTC.